The 17 T cell receptor beta chains presented below share a single source sample, sequenced in a study of response to subunit inactivated influenza vaccine. TCRdb fed the RT-PCR reads into MiXCR, producing one record per CDR3 protein. This table holds 200,000 to 300,000 distinct CDR3 sequences, 12% found once. The sample was non-naive T cells sorted from PBMCs, taken less than 15 days before vaccination. Receptors were obtained from a man aged 50 to 60 who received an inactivated influenza vaccine.

Many counts were recorded for this clonotype. V and J are TRBV12-3 or TRBV12-4 and TRBJ2-1; 7 bases are shared with TRBD2. This CDR3 has 13 amino acids. Trimming took 2 bases from V and 9 from J; bases not matched to a gene: 4. CDR3 in DNA: TGTGCCAGCAGTTTAACATCGGGGGGTGAGCAGTTCTTC. The encoded protein is CASSLTSGGEQFF.

The chain is built from TRBV6-5 and TRBJ2-3, with TRBD1 as a possible D gene (6 bases). CDR3 length equals 15 residues. Germline V lookup: CDR1 MNHEY, CDR2 SVGAGI. Trimming stripped 6 bases from V and 0 bases from J, with 13 bases between. This chain's CDR3 is CASRLQGTSTDTQYF. For the CDR3, the DNA is TGTGCCAGCAGATTACAGGGAACTAGCACAGATACGCAGTATTTT.

This chain uses TRBV10-3 with TRBJ2-3, with 9 bases identical to TRBD2. The CDR3 contains 15 residues. Germline trimming cut 3 bases from V and 2 bases from J; bases unmatched to any gene: 3. Germline V gene lookup returns CDR1 ENHRY and CDR2 SYGVKD. The CDR3 bases are TGTGCCATCAGTGACCCTAGCGGGAACACAGATACGCAGTATTTT. This encodes CAISDPSGNTDTQYF.

The V gene is TRBV5-1, the J gene TRBJ2-2; D is possibly TRBD2 (7 bases). Germline V gene sequence: CDR1 SGHRS, CDR2 YFSETQ. V lost 4 bases to trimming and J lost 4 bases, with 14 bases between them. CDR3 size: 15 residues. CDR3 in amino acids: CASSATGRGTGELFF. The CDR3 coding sequence is TGCGCCAGCAGCGCCACAGGGAGGGGCACCGGGGAGCTGTTTTTT.

Only a few counts were recorded for this clonotype. The rearrangement links TRBV29-1 to TRBJ2-5; D might be TRBD1 (6 bases). CDR3 length: 15 residues. Looked up from germline, CDR1 is SQVTM and CDR2 is ANQGSEA. V lost 4 bases and J lost 5, with 20 bases in between. CDR3 sequence reads: CSVVYQGRGMETQYF. CDR3 bases: TGCAGCGTTGTATATCAGGGCAGGGGTATGGAGACCCAGTACTTC.

V and J are TRBV7-9 and TRBJ2-3; 12 bases match TRBD2. The CDR3 length is 16 residues. Trimming at V came to 6 bases and at J to 7 bases, leaving 11 bases not matched to a gene. Per the germline V gene, CDR1 is SEHNR and CDR2 is FQNEAQ (reference sequence). The CDR3 nucleotides are TGTGCCAGCAGTCCTACTAGCGGGAGGTCTCTGTATACGCAGTATTTT. Encoded protein: CASSPTSGRSLYTQYF.

The gene calls are TRBV4-3 and TRBJ2-2; possible D gene TRBD1, 6 bases. Germline V gene lookup returns CDR1 LGHNA and CDR2 YSLEER. The CDR3 is 15 residues long. Trimming took 3 bases from V and 6 from J, leaving 14 bases between them. The CDR3 DNA sequence: TGCGCCAGCAGCCAGGGGGCGGCATCGGCCGGGGAGCTGTTTTTT. Its translation: CASSQGAASAGELFF.

Only a few counts were recorded for this clonotype. The chain combines TRBV2 with TRBJ2-5, with D perhaps matching TRBD1 (6 bases). V was trimmed by 6 bases and J by 3 bases, leaving 11 bases between them. This CDR3 contains 13 residues. Germline lookup yields CDR1 SNHLY and CDR2 FYNNEI. The CDR3 DNA sequence: TGTGCCAGCAGCGTGGACAGTAAAGAGACCCAGTACTTC. This translates into CASSVDSKETQYF.

This clonotype was seen more than once but under ten times. The chain is built from TRBV10-3 and TRBJ2-2, with 7 bases identical to TRBD1. The CDR3 has 13 amino acids. V shed 7 bases, J shed 4 bases, and the junction held 3 bases outside the gene matches. Looked up from germline, CDR1 is ENHRY and CDR2 is SYGVKD. DNA for the CDR3: TGTGCCATCAAACAGGGGTCCACCGGGGAGCTGTTTTTT. Residues: CAIKQGSTGELFF.

This clonotype was seen repeatedly, ten times or more. The chain carries TRBV20-1 and TRBJ2-1; tentatively, D is TRBD1 (5 bases). Germline-derived CDR1 and CDR2 are DFQATT and SNEGSKA (reference sequence). This CDR3 has 19 residues. V was shortened by 1 base and J by 8 bases, with 30 bases between the two germline ends. The CDR3 protein is CSARVAVPRAPAGSDEQFF. CDR3 nucleotide sequence: TGCAGTGCTAGAGTTGCGGTACCCCGGGCCCCGGCAGGGTCTGATGAGCAGTTCTTC.

V and J are TRBV19 and TRBJ1-5; tentatively, D is TRBD1 (5 bases). The V and J ends lost 8 bases and 0 bases respectively, with 17 bases between them. This CDR3 comprises 16 residues. The germline V gene encodes CDR1 LNHDA and CDR2 SQIVND (reference sequence). CDR3 amino acids: CASLRTGLYSNQPQHF. The DNA for the CDR3 is TGTGCCAGTCTTAGAACAGGACTGTATAGCAATCAGCCCCAGCATTTT.

This chain uses TRBV28 with TRBJ2-1; D perhaps matches TRBD1 (6 bases). Germline lookup yields CDR1 MDHEN and CDR2 SYDVKM. The V end lost 5 bases, the J end lost 8 bases, and 16 bases lay between the germline ends. The CDR3 is 14 residues long. The CDR3 is CASSVNFGGDEQFF. The CDR3 DNA reads as TGTGCCAGCAGTGTTAACTTTGGGGGCGATGAGCAGTTCTTC. The full variable domain, with the rest looked up from reference TRBV28 and TRBJ2-1, is DVKVTQSSRYLVKRTGEKVFLECVQDMDHENMFWYRQDPGLGLRLIYFSYDVKMKEKGDIPEGYSVSREKKERFSLILESASTNQTSMYLCASSVNFGGDEQFFGPGTRLTVL.

The chain has TRBV5-1 and TRBJ2-1; the D gene is possibly TRBD1 (5 bases). Between the trimmed V and J ends, which lost 1 base and 0 bases, there was a span of 14 bases. This CDR3 region has 17 residues. Germline V gene sequence: CDR1 SGHRS, CDR2 YFSETQ. The CDR3: CASSLRTFVNSYNEQFF. The CDR3 nucleotides are TGCGCCAGCAGCTTGAGGACATTTGTTAACTCCTACAATGAGCAGTTCTTC.

This clonotype was seen many times. DNA of the CDR3: TGTGCCAGCAGTCCCGGGACAGTTGCGCAAGAGACCCAGTACTTC. It translates to CASSPGTVAQETQYF. The gene calls are TRBV12-3 or TRBV12-4 and TRBJ2-5; TRBD1 matches 7 bases. Trimming removed 5 bases from V and 2 bases from J; junction bases left unmatched: 8. The CDR3 runs 15 residues.

J is TRBJ2-2 and V is TRBV5-8; D unresolved. The germline CDR1 and CDR2 sequences are SGHTS and YDEGEE. The CDR3 runs 13 residues. With 5 bases removed from V and 4 bases from J, the gap between germline ends came to 9 bases. The CDR3, as DNA: TGTGCCAGCAGGCTGGGTTTCACCGGGGAGCTGTTTTTT. Translation: CASRLGFTGELFF.

At least ten counts were recorded for this clonotype. V is TRBV5-1 and J is TRBJ1-6; D perhaps matches TRBD1 (6 bases). The V gene lost 6 bases and the J gene lost 0 bases, with 10 bases spanning the gap. Germline V gene sequence: CDR1 SGHRS, CDR2 YFSETQ. The CDR3 consists of 15 residues. CDR3: CASTVGGSYNSPLHF. In DNA, the CDR3 is TGCGCCAGCACAGTAGGGGGCTCCTATAATTCACCCCTCCACTTT.

This clonotype came up many times. The chain employs TRBV20-1 and TRBJ2-4; D gene ambiguous. The CDR3 consists of 13 residues. The ends were cut back, 4 bases at V and 0 bases at J, with 7 bases in the middle. Germline lookup yields CDR1 DFQATT and CDR2 SNEGSKA (reference sequence). The CDR3 coding sequence is TGCAGTGCTACGCTCCTAGCCAAAAACATTCAGTACTTC. Translation gives CSATLLAKNIQYF.